Below, 9 T cell receptor beta chains from the same sample are listed, as sequenced in a study of CD8+ T cells in alopecia areata. Extraction and reverse transcription of RNA yielded cDNA as the sequencing template. This table comes from immunoSEQ multiplex PCR, and its TCRdb copy is limited to in-frame clones, with some not included. The sample contains 85,000 to 110,000 clones, more than 75% of which appear only once. Treatment meaning: oral pan-JAK inhibitor, 5-10 mg twice daily. The input for sequencing was CD8+ T cells sorted from blood, taken at approximately week 30, from a patient treated with tofacitinib. The receptor set was obtained from a human donor with alopecia areata.

This clone occurred a few times. Here the CDR3 reads CASGLGVSNQPQHF. The CDR3 DNA is TGTGCCAGCGGCCTTGGGGTGAGCAATCAGCCCCAGCATTTT. The V and J genes are TRBV27 and TRBJ1-5; no definite D call. The V and J ends lost 8 bases and 1 base respectively, with 12 bases between them. CDR3 size: 14 residues. Germline V lookup: CDR1 MNHEY, CDR2 SMNVEV (reference sequence).

The chain combines TRBV10-1 with TRBJ2-7; 9 nucleotides agree with TRBD2. Germline V CDR1 and CDR2: WNHNN, SYGVQD (reference sequence). The CDR3 contains 14 residues. J gave up 3 bases and V 4 bases, and 4 bases lay outside the gene matches. In DNA form, the CDR3 reads TGCGCCAGCAGTGGGGGACTAGCCCTCTACGAGCAGTACTTC. This translates into CASSGGLALYEQYF.

The chain recombines TRBV15 with TRBJ2-3; D might be TRBD2 (6 bases). Trimming pared 5 bases from V and 4 bases from J, leaving 10 bases between. This CDR3 is 13 amino acids long. CDR1 is LNHNV and CDR2 is YYDKDF in the germline V gene (reference sequence). In DNA form, the CDR3 reads TGTGCCACCAGCCCTGGGAGGCCAGATACGCAGTATTTT. It is translated as CATSPGRPDTQYF.

The chain uses TRBV7-7 and TRBJ2-1; 14 bases are shared with TRBD2. Germline-derived CDR1 and CDR2 are SSHAT and FNYEAQ (reference sequence). This CDR3 contains 19 residues. V gave up 5 bases and J gave up 2 bases; unmatched junction bases: 11. CDR3 DNA: TGTGCCAGCAGCCCCGGGACTAGCGGGGGCCGAACCCCCTACAATGAGCAGTTCTTC. This translates into CASSPGTSGGRTPYNEQFF.

This CDR3 reads CASSLDPDTQYF. In nucleotides, the CDR3 is TGTGCCAGCAGCTTAGATCCCGATACGCAGTATTTT. The V gene is TRBV11-2, the J gene TRBJ2-3; D gene ambiguous. The CDR3 extends over 12 amino acids. V lost 0 bases, J lost 6 bases, and 4 bases lay in between. Germline V CDR1 and CDR2: SGHAT, FQNNGV.

J is TRBJ1-2 and V is TRBV13, with 8 bases that match TRBD1. The CDR3 spans 12 residues. Germline lookup yields CDR1 PRHDT and CDR2 FYEKMQ (reference sequence). V lost 3 bases, J lost 6 bases, and 0 bases stayed unmatched. The CDR3 loop is CASSLDRDGYTF. CDR3 bases: TGTGCCAGCAGCTTGGACAGGGATGGCTACACCTTC.

This rearrangement joins TRBV7-9 to TRBJ2-3; 10 bases are a match to TRBD2. CDR1 SEHNR and CDR2 FQNEAQ come from the germline V gene (reference sequence). There are 17 residues in the CDR3. After removal of 3 bases from V and 5 bases from J, the junction contained 11 bases not matched to a gene. CDR3 nucleotides: TGTGCCAGCAGCTTGGAAGCGGGAGGGTTGCATGGAGATACGCAGTATTTT. This gives the protein CASSLEAGGLHGDTQYF.

This clone was seen a single time. This chain links TRBV30 with TRBJ1-2, with 9 bases that match TRBD1. J gave up 8 bases and V 7 bases, and 11 bases lay outside the gene matches. The CDR3 has 13 amino acids. CDR1 is GTSNPN and CDR2 is SVGIG in the germline V gene (reference sequence). In DNA form, the CDR3 reads TGTGCCTTCCCACCGGGACAGGGTGGAGGCTACACCTTC. This sequence encodes CAFPPGQGGGYTF.

The V gene is TRBV21-1, the J gene TRBJ2-1; the table assigns TRBD1, which was not confirmed against the DNA. TRBV21-1 is flagged as a pseudogene. The CDR3 is made up of 19 amino acids. The CDR3 DNA follows: TGTGCCAGCAGCGCAAATGGGGCCATTGACGGTGGCTCCTACAATGAGCAGTTCTTC. Its protein product is CASSANGAIDGGSYNEQFF.